This T cell receptor beta chain was documented in a study of cytomegalovirus exposure and HLA in healthy donors. Each of the donors was a healthy bone marrow donor. Findings and limits, study-wide: The productive fraction for most TCR beta V segments was about 90% or about 30% in an earlier analysis. The study dropped some indistinguishable V segments, TRBV6-2 and TRBV6-3 among them.

Points on this clone: Its antigen remains unidentified.

Both 60 Vbeta primers and 13 Jbeta primers went into the PCR. Authors' methods: Among the unique TCR beta chains that a later analysis counted, about 81 million in all, about 11 million were shared. Clones were sequenced by immunoSEQ multiplex PCR, and TCRdb holds only the in-frame ones, with some missing. V, J and clone size were drawn from that table, and D and trimming were deduced from the DNA. Seen here are roughly 190,000 clones, 65% to 80% observed once, and the top ten hold around 1%. The V segment lost 5 bases and the J segment 2 bases; nucleotides outside the gene matches: 8. The CDR3 length is 16 residues. CDR1 and CDR2 from the germline V gene are SGHTA and FQGTGA.

This TCR was sampled from a middle-aged woman in good health and CMV-seronegative. The rearrangement uses TRBV7-3 and TRBJ2-3; 9 nucleotides align to TRBD1. The sample comprised PBMCs. The CDR3 nucleotides are TGTGCCAGCAGCGCAGTAGGGACAGGGTACACAGATACGCAGTATTTT. This codes for CASSAVGTGYTDTQYF.